This TCR beta chain originates from a study of blood T cell repertoires in COVID-19. Study-level information: COVID-19 samples, acute and convalescent, were from the United States, Italy and Spain. T cells, B-cell-depleted T cells, or PBMCs supplied cDNA or gDNA.

On this clone: The germline gene is not matched at one end of the junction; a read error may be the cause.

In the study's own analysis: Quantification of nucleated cells was approximated via reference gene primer amplification. Sequenced by immunoSEQ multiplex PCR; TCRdb stores in-frame clones only, minus some. V and J calls and clone size are given by that table; D and trimming were obtained from the DNA. Of 40,000 or so clones listed, about 80% are singletons. This CDR3 comprises 14 residues. Germline assignment: CDR1 SNHLY and CDR2 FYNNEI. The sample consisted of peripheral blood. The rearrangement links TRBV2 to TRBJ1-2, with unresolved D. This sequence was found in a human donor with acute or convalescent COVID-19. The donor label of this sample is uncertain. The CDR3 sequence is CASSESPIYRRTLF. The CDR3 DNA reads TGTGCCAGCAGTGAATCTCCAATTTACCGGAGGACCCTCTTC.